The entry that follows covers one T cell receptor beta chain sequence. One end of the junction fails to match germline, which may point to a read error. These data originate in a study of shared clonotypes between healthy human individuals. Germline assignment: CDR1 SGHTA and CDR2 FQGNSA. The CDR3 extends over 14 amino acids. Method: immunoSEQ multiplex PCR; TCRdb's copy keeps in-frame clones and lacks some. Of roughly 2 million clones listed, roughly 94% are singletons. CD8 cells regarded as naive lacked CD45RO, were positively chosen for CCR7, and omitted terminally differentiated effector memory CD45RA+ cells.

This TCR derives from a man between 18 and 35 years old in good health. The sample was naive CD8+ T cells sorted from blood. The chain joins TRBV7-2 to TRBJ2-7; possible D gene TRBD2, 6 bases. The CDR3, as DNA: TGTGCCAGCAGTTTAGCGGACCTCTCCTACGAGCAGTACTTC. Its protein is CASSLADLSYEQYF.